This T cell receptor beta chain was captured by sequencing in a study of blood T cell repertoires in COVID-19. Turning to the study itself: There were acute and convalescent COVID-19 samples, and they came from the United States, Italy and Spain.

In the original workflow: Amplification of reference gene primers provided the estimated nucleated cell counts. The repertoire was sequenced with immunoSEQ multiplex PCR; TCRdb's copy has only in-frame clones and lacks some. That table supplies the V and J calls and clone size; D and trimming were determined from the DNA. In the table there are under 130,000 clones, about 75% of which are singletons. Germline values: CDR1 MNHEY, CDR2 SMNVEV (reference sequence). This CDR3 is built from 14 residues. Trimming cost V 4 bases and J 7 bases, with 14 bases left between them. The chain uses TRBV27 and TRBJ2-4; D might be TRBD2 (5 bases). The sequenced sample consisted of peripheral blood. The sequence came from a woman between 65 and 79 years old with acute or convalescent COVID-19. This CDR3 is CASSSAPAGNIQYF. CDR3 nucleotides: TGTGCCAGCAGTTCGGCGCCTGCGGGTAACATTCAGTACTTC.